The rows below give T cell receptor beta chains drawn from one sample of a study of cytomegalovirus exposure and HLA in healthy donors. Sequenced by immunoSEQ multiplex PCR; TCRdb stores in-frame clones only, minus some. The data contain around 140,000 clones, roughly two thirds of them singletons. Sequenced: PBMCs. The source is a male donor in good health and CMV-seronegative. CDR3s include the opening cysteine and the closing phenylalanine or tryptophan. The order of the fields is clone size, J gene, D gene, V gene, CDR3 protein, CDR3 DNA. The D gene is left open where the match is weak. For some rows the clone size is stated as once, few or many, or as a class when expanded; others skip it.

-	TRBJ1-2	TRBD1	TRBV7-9	CASSLAGGLGYTF	TGTGCCAGCAGCTTGGCAGGGGGCCTCGGCTACACCTTC
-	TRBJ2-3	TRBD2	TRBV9	CASSVGASGGADTQYF	TGTGCCAGCAGCGTAGGCGCTAGCGGGGGGGCAGATACGCAGTATTTT
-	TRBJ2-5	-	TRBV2	CASSRDGETQYF	TGTGCCAGCTCCAGGGATGGAGAGACCCAGTACTTC
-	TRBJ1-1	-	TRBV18	CASSSGQNTEAFF	TGTGCCAGCTCATCGGGACAGAACACTGAAGCTTTCTTT
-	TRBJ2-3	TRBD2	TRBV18	CASSPILAGVTDTQYF	TGTGCCAGCTCACCCATCCTAGCGGGGGTCACAGATACGCAGTATTTT
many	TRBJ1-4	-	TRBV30	CAWGTGRGEKLFF	TGTGCCTGGGGTACAGGGCGAGGTGAAAAACTGTTTTTT
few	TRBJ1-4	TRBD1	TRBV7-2	CASSLGQAYEKLFF	TGTGCCAGCAGCTTGGGACAGGCCTATGAAAAACTGTTTTTT
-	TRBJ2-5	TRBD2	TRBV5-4	CASSLGTSGGQETQYF	TGTGCCAGCAGCTTGGGGACTAGCGGGGGACAAGAGACCCAGTACTTC
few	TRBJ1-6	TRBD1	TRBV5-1	CASTRTGFRGSAYNSPLHF	TGCGCCAGCACAAGGACAGGGTTTCGTGGGAGCGCCTATAATTCACCCCTCCACTTT
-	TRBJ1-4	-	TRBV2	CASSEWDYNEKLFF	TGTGCCAGCAGTGAATGGGACTATAATGAAAAACTGTTTTTT
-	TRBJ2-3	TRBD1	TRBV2	CASSRDRGRDTQYF	TGTGCCAGCAGTCGGGACAGGGGGCGGGATACGCAGTATTTT
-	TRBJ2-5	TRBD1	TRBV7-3	CASSSDRLPETQYF	TGTGCCAGCAGCTCGGACAGGCTCCCGGAGACCCAGTACTTC
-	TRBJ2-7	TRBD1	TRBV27	CASSLYDRVYEQYF	TGTGCCAGCAGTTTATATGACAGGGTATACGAGCAGTACTTC
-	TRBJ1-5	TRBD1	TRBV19	CASSRDSRNQPQHF	TGTGCCAGTAGTAGGGACAGCCGCAATCAGCCCCAGCATTTT
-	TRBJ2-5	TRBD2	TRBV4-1	CASSVTSGRGETQYF	TGCGCCAGCAGCGTGACTAGCGGAAGGGGAGAGACCCAGTACTTC
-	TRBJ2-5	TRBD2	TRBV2	CASSYSGGQETQYF	TGTGCCAGCAGTTACTCGGGGGGTCAAGAGACCCAGTACTTC